This T cell receptor beta chain came from a study of a mutant IDH1 vaccine in newly diagnosed glioma. Looking at the study overall: The start of vaccination came 4-6 weeks after radiotherapy alone, or with temozolomide cycles.

Time point of the sample: week 11, during vaccination. It was 300 ug of mutant IDH1 20-mer peptide that made up each vaccine dose, given with topical imiquimod. Details on this clone: The antigen is unknown.

Here immunoSEQ multiplex PCR was the method, and the copy in TCRdb shows in-frame clones only, minus some. There are 57,000 or so clones in the sample; about 84% occur only once, and 3.6% lies in the top ten. CDR1 SGHNT and CDR2 YYREEE come from the germline V gene (reference sequence). Trimming removed 1 base at V and 3 bases at J, with 12 bases between. The CDR3 has 15 residues. The rearrangement uses TRBV5-4 and TRBJ2-3; D may be TRBD1 (6 bases). This material consisted of PBMCs, taken from a glioma patient whose treatment included an IDH1 peptide vaccine. This sequence originates from a man under 40 with glioma. The CDR3: CASSLKRGYTDTQYF. The CDR3 DNA reads as TGTGCCAGCAGCTTGAAGAGGGGGTATACAGATACGCAGTATTTT.